A single sample is the source of the 27 T cell receptor delta chains below, sequenced in a study of gamma-delta chains in newborns, infants, children. TCRdb re-analyzed the reads via CATT. This sample carries approximately 5,000 delta-chain clones, less than 6% of them seen once, and the ten largest clones take around 6.4%. Sequenced sample: blood. The receptor set was obtained from a child who was a newborn, infant or young child, either healthy, febrile or measles-vaccinated (not recorded which).

This clone is medium-sized (0.01 to 0.1%) within its sample. Other DNA sequences of this sample code for an identical CDR3. This rearrangement joins TRDV2 to TRDJ2, with 12 nucleotides matching TRDD3. Germline V gene lookup returns CDR1 GEAIGNYY and CDR2 EKD. This CDR3 is built from 22 residues. Trimming at V came to 3 bases and at J to 0 bases, leaving 19 bases not matched to a gene. In DNA form, the CDR3 reads TGTGCCTGTGACCCATTACTGGGGGATACAAATGGTGGGTCAGCTTTGACAGCACAACTCTTCTTT. Translating gives CACDPLLGDTNGGSALTAQLFF.

The V and J genes are TRDV1 and TRDJ1; 13 positions match TRDD3. The CDR3 is 23 residues long. V trimming: 0 bases; J trimming: 4 bases; junction bases outside the gene matches: 23. CDR1 and CDR2 (germline): TSWWSYY, QGS. The CDR3: CALGELRGFLLPVLGDTGDKLIF. CDR3 DNA: TGTGCTCTTGGGGAACTTAGGGGATTCCTTCTTCCAGTACTGGGGGATACGGGCGATAAACTCATCTTT.

Comments on this clone: This same CDR3 is encoded by further DNA sequences in the sample. Without a V gene call, the J gene is given as TRDJ1; no check of the table's D call, TRDD3, against the DNA was made. The CDR3 consists of 21 residues. CDR3 residues: CACDTVAGGYRPPPLTDKLIF. CDR3 bases: TGTGCCTGCGACACGGTTGCTGGGGGATACCGGCCCCCGCCTCTCACCGATAAACTCATCTTT.

The chain carries TRDV1 and TRDJ1, with 12 positions matching TRDD3. This CDR3 comprises 21 residues. Trimming at V came to 0 bases and at J to 0 bases, leaving 14 bases not matched to a gene. Germline values: CDR1 TSWWSYY, CDR2 QGS. CDR3 loop: CALGELTGPWGIRLYTDKLIF. CDR3 nucleotide sequence: TGTGCTCTTGGGGAACTAACTGGCCCCTGGGGGATACGGTTGTACACCGATAAACTCATCTTT.

This clone has only a few counts. TCRdb's listed protein matches a much larger clone and diverges from this DNA's translation at residue 8, likely through a read error; the protein shown comes from the DNA. The J gene is TRDJ3, the V gene TRDV2, with D maybe TRDD3 (6 bases). The CDR3 covers 18 residues. Germline CDR1 reads GEAIGNYY; CDR2 reads EKD. Deletions cut 0 bases from V and 2 bases from J, with 13 bases between. The CDR3 coding sequence is TGTGCCTGTGACACCGTACTGTGGGATACCTGGGACACCCGACAGATGTTTTTC. Translating it yields CACDTVLWDTWDTRQMFF.

This clone is large (0.1 to 1%) by share. Other nucleotide sequences in the sample specify the same CDR3. The V gene is TRDV2, the J gene TRDJ1; 7 bases fit TRDD3. The length of the CDR3 is 19 residues. The V segment lost 3 bases and the J segment 0 bases; nucleotides outside the gene matches: 18. Germline V CDR1 and CDR2: GEAIGNYY, EKD. The CDR3 region has the DNA TGTGCCTGTGACCGTGTTACGGGGATAGAGAGACAGTACACCGATAAACTCATCTTT. Translated: CACDRVTGIERQYTDKLIF.

This clone was counted only a few times. This may stem from a read error, because a much larger clone lies one nucleotide away. The V call is TRDV2, the J call TRDJ2; possibly TRDD3 for D (6 bases). Germline V CDR1 and CDR2: GEAIGNYY, EKD. CDR3 size: 16 residues. The CDR3 region is CACDTVGGTLTARLFF. The CDR3 DNA sequence: TGTGCCTGTGACACCGTAGGGGGAACTTTGACAGCACGACTCTTCTTT.

In its sample, this clone was seen a few times. The chain combines TRDV2 with TRDJ1; 13 nucleotides align to TRDD3. Germline values: CDR1 GEAIGNYY, CDR2 EKD. This CDR3 spans 21 amino acids. Unmatched junction bases numbered 15, after V lost 0 bases and J lost 0 bases. CDR3 coding DNA: TGTGCCTGTGACACCCTAACTTCTAGTACTGGGGGATACGGCCACACCGATAAACTCATCTTT. This sequence encodes CACDTLTSSTGGYGHTDKLIF.

This clone has just a few counts. This may come from a read error, since a much larger clone is one base off. This sequence joins TRDV2 and TRDJ1, with TRDD3 identical over 10 bases. The CDR3 has 19 residues. V dropped 2 bases and J dropped 0; count of bases not matched to a gene: 14. CDR1 is GEAIGNYY and CDR2 is EKD in the germline V gene. CDR3 sequence (DNA): TGTGCCTGTGACAGGGTACCGGGGGATACGCGCCGGGACACCGATAAACTCATCTTT. Translated: CACDRVPGDTRRDTDKLIF.

Within the sample, this clone is medium-sized. Different DNA sequences within this sample yield the same CDR3. The chain recombines TRDV1 with TRDJ2; 9 bases are a match to TRDD3. CDR3 length equals 22 residues. Trimming took 0 bases from V and 7 from J; bases not matched to a gene: 24. Per germline, CDR1 TSWWSYY and CDR2 QGS. The CDR3 nucleotides read TGTGCTCTTGGGGAACTTCCTTCCTTGACGTACTGGGGGACCCGGAGGGGAGCACAACTCTTCTTT. As protein: CALGELPSLTYWGTRRGAQLFF.

By share of the sample, this clone is medium-sized. The V call is TRAV29/DV5, the J call TRDJ1; the D is unclear. CDR1 and CDR2 from the germline V gene are NSMFDY and ISSIKDK. The germline V and J ends were trimmed by 0 bases and 7 bases, with 22 bases remaining between them. CDR3 length: 16 amino acids. CDR3 bases: TGTGCAGCAAGCGCGATGTCCACCCTGCGGCTAACTAAACTCATCTTT. Its protein product is CAASAMSTLRLTKLIF.

This clone was detected a few times. Just one base apart from a much larger clone, this may be a read error. Other DNA sequences in this sample translate to the same CDR3. The chain recombines TRDV2 with TRDJ3; 8 bases line up with TRDD3. The CDR3 loop spans 18 amino acids. Unmatched junction bases numbered 4, after V lost 1 base and J lost 0 bases. Germline CDR1 and CDR2: GEAIGNYY and EKD. In DNA form, the CDR3 reads TGTGCCTGTGACACTGGGGGATTCCTCTCCTGGGACACCCGACAGATGTTTTTC. Translating it yields CACDTGGFLSWDTRQMFF.

This clone was counted a few times. The gene calls are TRDV2 and TRDJ2, with 11 positions matching TRDD3. CDR1 and CDR2 from the germline V gene are GEAIGNYY and EKD. V lost 3 bases, J lost 0 bases, and 5 bases stayed unmatched. There are 17 residues in the CDR3. The CDR3 reads CACDPVLGDTLTAQLFF. CDR3 DNA: TGTGCCTGTGACCCAGTACTGGGGGATACTTTGACAGCACAACTCTTCTTT.

The gene calls are TRDV2 and TRDJ3; D call uncertain. Trimming took 2 bases from V and 1 from J, leaving 11 bases between them. From germline, CDR1 is GEAIGNYY and CDR2 EKD. The CDR3 covers 17 residues. The DNA for the CDR3 is TGTGCCTGTGACAGTACTGAGACTTCCTGGGACACCCGACAGATGTTTTTC. Protein sequence: CACDSTETSWDTRQMFF.

As for this clone: A read error is possible here, since a much larger clone lies one base away. The CDR3 coding sequence is TGTGCCTGCGACACGCTGGGGGATACGCTTTCCTGGGACACCCGACAGATGTTTTTC. This translates into CACDTLGDTLSWDTRQMFF. The chain combines TRDV2 with TRDJ3; 12 nucleotides agree with TRDD3. Here the J gene came from matching the DNA to germline, since TCRdb omits it. The length of the CDR3 is 19 residues. Germline CDR1 is GEAIGNYY and CDR2 is EKD.

About this clone: This could be a read error, since a much larger clone is one nucleotide away. The same CDR3 can be traced to other DNA sequences in this sample. CDR3 residues: CACDTVGGALTDKLIF. CDR3 sequence (DNA): TGTGCCTGTGACACCGTTGGTGGGGCTTTAACAGATAAACTCATCTTT. This chain joins TRDV2 and TRDJ1; weak D call: TRDD3 (5 bases). Trimming removed 0 bases at V and 5 bases at J, with 18 bases between. From germline, CDR1 is GEAIGNYY and CDR2 EKD. There are 16 residues in the CDR3.

This clone was seen more than once but under ten times. The rearrangement joins TRDV2 to TRDJ3; 7 positions match TRDD3. Per the germline V gene, CDR1 is GEAIGNYY and CDR2 is EKD. Losses at the gene ends were 0 bases for V and 1 base for J; bases not matched to a gene: 8. The CDR3 covers 19 residues. CDR3 sequence reads: CACDTGGYGQSWDTRQMFF. The CDR3 bases are TGTGCCTGTGACACCGGTGGATACGGTCAGTCCTGGGACACCCGACAGATGTTTTTC.

DNA of the CDR3: TGTGCCTGTGATCGCTTACTGGGGGATACCCCAGGATTCCCCTGGGACACCCGACAGATGTTTTTC. Protein: CACDRLLGDTPGFPWDTRQMFF. The chain combines TRDV2 with TRDJ3; the match to TRDD3 covers 12 bases. V was clipped by 4 bases and J by 2 bases; unmatched bases: 17. CDR1 GEAIGNYY and CDR2 EKD come from the germline V gene. This CDR3 comprises 22 residues.

To note about this clone: Other DNA variants within this sample encode the same CDR3. CDR3 DNA: TGTGCCTGTGACTACGTACTGGGAGATACCGCCGATAAACTCATCTTT. Protein: CACDYVLGDTADKLIF. The J gene is TRDJ1, while no V gene call was made; the tabulated D call, TRDD3, remains unverified against the DNA. The CDR3 consists of 16 residues.

Note on this clone: A single base is all that separates this from a far larger clone, so a read error is likely. Other DNA sequences in the same sample also yield this CDR3. CDR3 sequence: CACDGVGDPEALTAQLFF. As DNA, the CDR3 is TGTGCCTGTGACGGTGTGGGGGATCCCGAAGCTTTGACCGCACAACTCTTCTTT. The V call is TRDV2, the J call TRDJ2, with 8 nucleotides matching TRDD3. The CDR3 runs 18 residues. Looked up from germline, CDR1 is GEAIGNYY and CDR2 is EKD.

About this clone: Different DNA sequences within this sample yield the same CDR3. The chain recombines TRDV2 with TRDJ3, with D possibly matching TRDD3 (5 bases). V was cut by 5 bases and J by 0 bases, with 19 bases left in between. The CDR3 totals 19 residues. CDR1 is GEAIGNYY, CDR2 EKD, per germline. In DNA, the CDR3 is TGTGCCTGTGCCCCCCTCGGGGACGGTAGCTCCTGGGACACCCGACAGATGTTTTTC. It codes for CACAPLGDGSSWDTRQMFF.

By its share, this clone is medium-sized. This chain joins TRDV2 and TRDJ1; the match to TRDD3 covers 13 bases. CDR1 and CDR2 (germline): GEAIGNYY, EKD. J was trimmed by 2 bases and V by 2 bases; bases with no gene match: 10. The CDR3 is 18 amino acids. CDR3 protein: CACDSITGGYAATDKLIF. The CDR3 region has the DNA TGTGCCTGTGACAGCATCACTGGGGGATACGCGGCGACCGATAAACTCATCTTT.

Concerning this clone itself: One base separates it from a far larger clone, so it is likely a read error. This specimen includes other DNA sequences encoding the same CDR3. The chain employs TRDV2 and TRDJ1; D may be TRDD3 (6 bases). The CDR3 contains 14 residues. CDR1 and CDR2 from the germline V gene are GEAIGNYY and EKD. CDR3 loop: CARDTVGDTDKLIF. The CDR3 DNA follows: TGTGCCCGTGACACCGTGGGGGACACCGATAAACTCATCTTT.

This clone is labeled large. Other nucleotide sequences in the sample specify the same CDR3. This chain links TRDV2 with TRDJ2; TRDD3 matches at 10 bases. Germline CDR1 reads GEAIGNYY; CDR2 reads EKD. J gave up 5 bases and V 2 bases, and 1 base lay outside the gene matches. The CDR3 covers 14 residues. CDR3 nucleotide sequence: TGTGCCTGTGACATACTGGGGGATACAGCACAACTCTTCTTT. As protein: CACDILGDTAQLFF.

This clone is medium-sized in the sample. Other DNA sequences in the sample encode the same CDR3. J is TRDJ1 and V is TRDV2; 8 nucleotides align to TRDD3. CDR3 length equals 15 residues. After removal of 0 bases from V and 0 bases from J, the junction contained 2 bases not matched to a gene. CDR1 and CDR2 from the germline V gene are GEAIGNYY and EKD. The CDR3 is CACDTLLGDTDKLIF. The DNA for the CDR3 is TGTGCCTGTGACACCCTACTGGGGGACACCGATAAACTCATCTTT.

In its sample, this clone is medium-sized. The same CDR3 arises from other DNA sequences in this sample as well. The chain joins TRDV2 to TRDJ1; TRDD3 aligns across 13 bases. Germline assignment: CDR1 GEAIGNYY and CDR2 EKD. J was trimmed by 0 bases and V by 0 bases; bases with no gene match: 6. The CDR3 is 18 residues long. This CDR3 reads CACDTLLGDTRYTDKLIF. The CDR3 DNA is TGTGCCTGTGACACCTTACTGGGGGATACGAGGTACACCGATAAACTCATCTTT.

This clone was found a few times. This may be a read error: a much more frequent sequence differs by one nucleotide. Other nucleotide sequences in the sample specify the same CDR3. The chain links TRDV2 to TRDJ1; 8 bases align to TRDD3. The CDR3 runs 15 residues. V trimming: 5 bases; J trimming: 0 bases; junction bases outside the gene matches: 7. Looked up from germline, CDR1 is GEAIGNYY and CDR2 is EKD. The CDR3 nucleotides are TGTGCCTGTGTCGGATTACTGGGGGACACCGATAAACTCATCTTT. This translates into CACVGLLGDTDKLIF.